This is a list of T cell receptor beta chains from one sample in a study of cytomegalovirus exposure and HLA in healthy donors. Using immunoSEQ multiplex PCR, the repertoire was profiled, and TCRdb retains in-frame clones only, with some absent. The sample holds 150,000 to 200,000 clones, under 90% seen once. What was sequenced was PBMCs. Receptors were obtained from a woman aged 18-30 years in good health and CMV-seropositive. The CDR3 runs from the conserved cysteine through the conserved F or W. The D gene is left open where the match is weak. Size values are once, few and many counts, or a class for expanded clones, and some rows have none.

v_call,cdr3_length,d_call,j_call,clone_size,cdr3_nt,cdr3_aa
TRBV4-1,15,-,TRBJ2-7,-,TGCGCCAGCAGCCAAGTATCGGACAGCTTTGGCGAGCAGTACTTC,CASSQVSDSFGEQYF
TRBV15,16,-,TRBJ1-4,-,TGTGCCACCACGGCCTCTATTGGGGGCAGGGGTGAAAAACTGTTTTTT,CATTASIGGRGEKLFF
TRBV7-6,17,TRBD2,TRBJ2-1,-,TGTGCCAGCAGTCCAGATTATCCTAGCGGGAGGGATAATGAGCAGTTCTTC,CASSPDYPSGRDNEQFF
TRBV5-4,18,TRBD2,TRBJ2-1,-,TGTGCCAGCAGCTTGGGGGGACTAGCGGGAAGCTCCTACAATGAGCAGTTCTTC,CASSLGGLAGSSYNEQFF
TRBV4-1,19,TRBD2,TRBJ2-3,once,TGCGCCAGCAGCCACCCCACAGGGACGGGTAGCGGGAGCTCGGATACGCAGTATTTT,CASSHPTGTGSGSSDTQYF
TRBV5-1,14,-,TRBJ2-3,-,TGCGCCAGCAGCCGGGACACTCCCGCAGATACGCAGTATTTT,CASSRDTPADTQYF
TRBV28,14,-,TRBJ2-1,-,TGTGCCAGCAGAAAACAGGGTGGCGGCAATGAGCAGTTCTTC,CASRKQGGGNEQFF
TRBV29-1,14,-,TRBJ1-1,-,TGCAGCGTTGCGGCTGGGCCACAGAACCCTGAAGCTTTCTTT,CSVAAGPQNPEAFF
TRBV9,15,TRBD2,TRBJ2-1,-,TGTGCCAGCAGCGTAACGGGAGGGGGTTACAATGAGCAGTTCTTC,CASSVTGGGYNEQFF
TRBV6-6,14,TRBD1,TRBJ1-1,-,TGTGCCAGCAGAACCTACAGGGGAGGCTCTGAAGCTTTCTTT,CASRTYRGGSEAFF
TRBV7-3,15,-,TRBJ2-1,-,TGTGCCAGCAGCCCTAGCGTGAGCTCCTACAATGAGCAGTTCTTC,CASSPSVSSYNEQFF
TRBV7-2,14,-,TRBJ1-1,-,TGTGCCAGCAGTAGGGGGTCCAGGGGCACTGAAGCTTTCTTT,CASSRGSRGTEAFF
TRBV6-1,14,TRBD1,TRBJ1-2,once,TGTGCCAGCAGTGTGGACAGGGTAATAAGTGGCTACACCTTC,CASSVDRVISGYTF
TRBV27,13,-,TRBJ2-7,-,TGTGCCAGCAGTTTGACAGACCCCTACGAGCAGTACTTC,CASSLTDPYEQYF
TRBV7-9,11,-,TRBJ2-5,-,TGTGCCAGCAGCCAATTCAGGGAAGGGGACTTC,CASSQFREGDF
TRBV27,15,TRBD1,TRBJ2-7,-,TGTGCCAGCAGTTTTCGCGGGACAGGGATCTACGAGCAGTACTTC,CASSFRGTGIYEQYF
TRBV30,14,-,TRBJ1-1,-,TGTGCCTGGAGTGTACGCACAGGGCGAACTGAAGCTTTCTTT,CAWSVRTGRTEAFF
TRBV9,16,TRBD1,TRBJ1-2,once,TGTGCCAGCAGCGTAGGGGGATTGGACAGGGCCTCTGGCTACACCTTC,CASSVGGLDRASGYTF
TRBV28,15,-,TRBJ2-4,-,TGTGCCAGCCATTCACCGGGGGAAACAAAAAACATTCAGTACTTC,CASHSPGETKNIQYF
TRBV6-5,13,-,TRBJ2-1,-,TGCGCCAGCGGAGAGACTAGTCTTAATGAGCAGTTCTTC,CASGETSLNEQFF
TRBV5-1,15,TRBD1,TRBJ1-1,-,TGCGCCAGCAGCTTGGAGGGGACAGCCAACACTGAAGCTTTCTTT,CASSLEGTANTEAFF
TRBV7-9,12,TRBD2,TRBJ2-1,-,TGTGCCAGCAGCTTAATTTCGGGAGGGGAGTTCTTC,CASSLISGGEFF
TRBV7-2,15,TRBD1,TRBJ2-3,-,TGTGCCAGCAGCTTGGGACAGGGGTTCGCAGATACGCAGTATTTT,CASSLGQGFADTQYF
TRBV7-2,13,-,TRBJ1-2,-,TGTGCCAGCAGCTTAGTACAGGACCGGGGCTACACCTTC,CASSLVQDRGYTF
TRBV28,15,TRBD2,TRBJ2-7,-,TGTGCCAGCAGGGGAGCGGGAGAAGGGAGCTACGAGCAGTACTTC,CASRGAGEGSYEQYF
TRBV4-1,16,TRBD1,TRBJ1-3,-,TGCGCCAGCAGCTCTCCGGACAGGAAGGGGCGAAACACCATATATTTT,CASSSPDRKGRNTIYF
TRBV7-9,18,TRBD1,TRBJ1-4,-,TGTGCCAGCAGCTCGACAACCCGACCGGGACAGGGGGATGAAAAACTGTTTTTT,CASSSTTRPGQGDEKLFF
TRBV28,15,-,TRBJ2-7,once,TGTGCCAGCAGTTTAGGCCCCTCTCTCTCCTACGAGCAGTACTTC,CASSLGPSLSYEQYF
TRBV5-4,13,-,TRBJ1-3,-,TGTGCCAGCAGTTCAGGTTCTGGAAACACCATATATTTT,CASSSGSGNTIYF
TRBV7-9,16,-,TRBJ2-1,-,TGTGCCAACAGCTTAATCTCACCCCTGACCGGGGGTGAGCAGTTCTTC,CANSLISPLTGGEQFF
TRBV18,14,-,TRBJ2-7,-,TGTGCCAGCTCACCATACAGGAGCTCCTACGAGCAGTACTTC,CASSPYRSSYEQYF
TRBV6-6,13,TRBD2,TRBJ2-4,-,TGTGCCAGCAGTCCAGCGGGGGAAAACATTCAGTACTTC,CASSPAGENIQYF
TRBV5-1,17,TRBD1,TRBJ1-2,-,TGCGCCAGCAGCTTAGAATCGACAGGGATTCAGGACTATGGCTACACCTTC,CASSLESTGIQDYGYTF
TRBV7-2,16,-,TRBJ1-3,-,TGTGCCAGCAGCACCCTGAAATGGGGGGGCATAAACACCATATATTTT,CASSTLKWGGINTIYF
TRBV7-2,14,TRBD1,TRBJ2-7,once,TGTGCCAGCAGAATGACAGGGGGTAGGTTCGAGCAGTACTTC,CASRMTGGRFEQYF
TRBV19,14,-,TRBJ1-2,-,TGTGCTACAGATTCCGGGACAACCAACTATGGCTACACCTTC,CATDSGTTNYGYTF
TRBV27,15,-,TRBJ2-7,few,TGTGCCAGCAGTTTGGCGGGTCAGCCCTACTACGAGCAGTACTTC,CASSLAGQPYYEQYF
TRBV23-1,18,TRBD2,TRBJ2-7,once,TGCGCCAGCCTAAGGAGGCTAGCGGACCTTAGCAACTCCTACGAGCAGTACTTC,CASLRRLADLSNSYEQYF
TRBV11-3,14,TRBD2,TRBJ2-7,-,TGTGCCAGCAGCTTAGGACTAGCGGGAGGCGAGCAGTACTTC,CASSLGLAGGEQYF
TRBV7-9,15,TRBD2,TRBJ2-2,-,TGTGCCAGCAGCTTATCATTAGCGGGAGTCGGGGAGCTGTTTTTT,CASSLSLAGVGELFF
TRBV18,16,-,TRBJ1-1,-,TGTGCCAGCTCGCCGAATACAGGGTTAGGGAACACTGAAGCTTTCTTT,CASSPNTGLGNTEAFF
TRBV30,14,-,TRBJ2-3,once,TGTGCCTGGAGTAGGGACTTGCAGACAGATACGCAGTATTTT,CAWSRDLQTDTQYF
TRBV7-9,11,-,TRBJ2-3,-,TGTGCCAGCAGCATAATAGATACGCAGTATTTT,CASSIIDTQYF
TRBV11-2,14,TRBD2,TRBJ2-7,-,TGTGCCAGCGGCCAGCTAGCGGGGGTGGACGAGCAGTACTTC,CASGQLAGVDEQYF